The 21 T cell receptor beta chains presented below share a single source sample, sequenced in a study of shared clonotypes between healthy human individuals. TCRdb's table, derived via immunoSEQ multiplex PCR, lists solely in-frame clones and lacks some. The table includes about 2.1 million clones, roughly 95% detected once. Terminally differentiated effector memory CD45RA+ cells were left out of the naive CD8 fraction, which was CD45RO-negative and positively selected for CCR7. Specimen: naive CD8+ T cells from PBMCs. The receptors come from a man aged 18 to 29 in good health. Some clones in this sample may be carry-over from other donors' samples.

This chain links TRBV19 with TRBJ2-7; D is undetermined. The V end lost 3 bases, the J end lost 3 bases, and 15 bases lay between the germline ends. The CDR3 totals 15 residues. CDR1 and CDR2 from the germline V gene are LNHDA and SQIVND (reference sequence). In DNA, the CDR3 is TGTGCCAGTAGTATTAGGGTCGTCGGAAACTACGAGCAGTACTTC. Protein sequence: CASSIRVVGNYEQYF.

The chain links TRBV5-8 to TRBJ2-3, with D possibly TRBD2 on 6 matching bases. CDR1 is SGHTS, CDR2 YDEGEE, per germline. The CDR3 sequence is 15 residues long. V lost 3 bases and J 0 bases, leaving 11 bases between the germline ends. The CDR3 loop is CASSSGLLSTDTQYF. The CDR3 DNA is TGTGCCAGCAGCTCGGGACTGCTAAGCACAGATACGCAGTATTTT.

V gene TRBV10-3 combines with J gene TRBJ2-2, with D tentatively TRBD2 (6 bases). Germline CDR1 reads ENHRY; CDR2 reads SYGVKD. The CDR3 sequence is 18 residues long. V was clipped by 1 base and J by 0 bases, with 15 bases between them. The CDR3 DNA is TGTGCCATCAGTGAGTTACACCCGGGACTGGCGAACACCGGGGAGCTGTTTTTT. Encoded protein: CAISELHPGLANTGELFF.

The genes are TRBV4-1 and TRBJ2-2; the D is unclear. The CDR3 is 14 residues long. Trimming took off 2 bases at V and 5 bases at J, with 9 bases between the two ends. CDR1 and CDR2 (germline): MGHRA, YSYEKL. The CDR3 loop is CASSQRHGTGELFF. For the CDR3, the DNA is TGCGCCAGCAGCCAACGGCACGGGACCGGGGAGCTGTTTTTT.

The V call is TRBV5-4, the J call TRBJ2-1; D remains ambiguous. Trimming removed 4 bases from V and 5 bases from J, with 7 bases in between. Germline V gene lookup returns CDR1 SGHNT and CDR2 YYREEE (reference sequence). CDR3 size: 12 residues. This CDR3 is CASSIRNNEQFF. In nucleotides, the CDR3 is TGTGCCAGCAGCATCAGAAACAATGAGCAGTTCTTC.

This clone was detected only a few times. An end of the junction differs from the germline gene, which may be a read error. The chain couples TRBV7-9 to TRBJ2-2; 7 nucleotides line up with TRBD2. CDR1 SEHNR and CDR2 FQNEAQ come from the germline V gene (reference sequence). The CDR3 has 16 residues. CDR3 amino acids: CASSLAPGGHTGELFF. CDR3 sequence (DNA): TGTGCCAGCAGCCTAGCCCCGGGAGGTCACACCGGGGAGCTGTTTTTT.

The chain recombines TRBV11-2 with TRBJ2-5; D unclear. CDR3 length equals 15 residues. Germline assignment: CDR1 SGHAT and CDR2 FQNNGV. Trimming stripped 1 base from V and 4 bases from J, with 13 bases between. The chain's CDR3 is CASSLGIGSRETQYF. The CDR3 nucleotides read TGTGCCAGCAGCTTAGGGATTGGATCAAGAGAGACCCAGTACTTC.

V is TRBV4-1 and J is TRBJ2-7, with D uncertain. Germline CDR1 reads MGHRA; CDR2 reads YSYEKL. With 0 bases removed from V and 1 base from J, the gap between germline ends came to 13 bases. CDR3 length equals 16 residues. CDR3 sequence: CASSQDTETASYEQYF. The CDR3 coding sequence is TGCGCCAGCAGCCAAGATACTGAGACGGCATCCTACGAGCAGTACTTC.

This chain joins TRBV7-8 and TRBJ2-7, with a weak D call TRBD2 (6 bases). Germline V CDR1 and CDR2: SGHVS, FQNEAQ. This CDR3 is 14 amino acids long. V lost 7 bases, J lost 4 bases, and 17 bases lay in between. The CDR3 nucleotides are TGTGCCAGCAAGCCACGGGAGTCCCTTTACGAGCAGTACTTC. As protein: CASKPRESLYEQYF.

The rearrangement links TRBV27 to TRBJ1-1; weak D call: TRBD1 (5 bases). The CDR3 contains 15 residues. V was shortened by 5 bases and J by 0 bases, with 13 bases between the two germline ends. Germline V gene lookup returns CDR1 MNHEY and CDR2 SMNVEV (reference sequence). The CDR3 is CASSGRGPMNTEAFF. CDR3 coding DNA: TGTGCCAGCAGTGGCCGGGGCCCCATGAACACTGAAGCTTTCTTT.

The chain recombines TRBV7-9 with TRBJ2-3; 12 bases line up with TRBD2. V was pared by 1 base and J by 5 bases, with 10 bases of the junction left unmatched. Germline lookup yields CDR1 SEHNR and CDR2 FQNEAQ (reference sequence). The CDR3 runs to 18 residues. The CDR3 spells CASSLDWLAGGPGDTQYF. The CDR3 DNA follows: TGTGCCAGCAGCTTAGATTGGCTAGCGGGAGGGCCAGGAGATACGCAGTATTTT.

V usage is TRBV4-3 and J usage is TRBJ2-3; maybe TRBD1 (5 bases). The length of the CDR3 is 18 residues. The germline V and J ends were trimmed by 3 bases and 1 base, with 20 bases remaining between them. The germline CDR1 and CDR2 sequences are LGHNA and YSLEER. The CDR3 loop reads CASSHTVGSRVGTDTQYF. The CDR3, as DNA: TGCGCCAGCAGCCATACCGTCGGGTCCAGGGTGGGCACAGATACGCAGTATTTT.

The J gene is TRBJ1-2, the V gene TRBV19; 7 bases match TRBD1. The CDR3 has 13 residues. Per the germline V gene, CDR1 is LNHDA and CDR2 is SQIVND (reference sequence). J was trimmed by 7 bases and V by 5 bases; bases with no gene match: 7. The CDR3 reads CASSAMTGRGYTF. The CDR3 DNA reads as TGTGCCAGTAGTGCCATGACAGGGCGTGGCTACACCTTC.

CDR3 sequence reads: CASSLVRAEAFF. CDR3 nucleotides: TGTGCCAGCAGCTTAGTAAGGGCTGAAGCTTTCTTT. V gene TRBV7-9 combines with J gene TRBJ1-1; D unresolved. The CDR3 runs 12 residues. Trimming shortened V by 1 base and J by 6 bases, and 6 bases separated the two germline ends. Per the germline V gene, CDR1 is SEHNR and CDR2 is FQNEAQ (reference sequence).

The chain uses TRBV13 and TRBJ2-7; D not certain. Trimming took 5 bases from V and 2 from J, leaving 10 bases between them. This CDR3 region has 13 residues. Per the germline V gene, CDR1 is PRHDT and CDR2 is FYEKMQ (reference sequence). The CDR3 region is CASSHGPTYEQYF. The CDR3 DNA sequence: TGTGCCAGCAGCCACGGGCCTACCTACGAGCAGTACTTC.

The V gene is TRBV1, the J gene TRBJ1-5. TRBV1 is flagged as a pseudogene. This CDR3 has 15 residues. The CDR3 region is CTSSQERTLPQPQHF. Written as DNA, the CDR3 is TGCACCAGCAGCCAAGAGAGGACGCTACCCCAGCCCCAGCATTTT.

This clone was picked up one time. The CDR3 nucleotides are TGTGCCAGCAGCCAACGCAACCGACTAGCGGGAAAAGCCGAGCAGTACTTC. Translation gives CASSQRNRLAGKAEQYF. The genes are TRBV14 and TRBJ2-7; TRBD2 matches 11 bases. The CDR3 runs 17 residues. The V and J ends lost 2 bases and 6 bases, in that order; junction bases with no gene match: 12. Germline V gives CDR1 SGHDN, CDR2 FVKESK. Supplemented by reference TRBV14 and TRBJ2-7, the full variable domain reads EAGVTQFPSHSVIEKGQTVTLRCDPISGHDNLYWYRRVMGKEIKFLLHFVKESKQDESGMPNNRFLAERTGGTYSTLKVQPAELEDSGVYFCASSQRNRLAGKAEQYFGPGTRLTVT.

V and J are TRBV28 and TRBJ2-7, with 7 bases identical to TRBD1. This CDR3 region has 17 residues. From germline, CDR1 is MDHEN and CDR2 SYDVKM. The trim removed 4 bases at V and 5 bases at J, leaving 17 bases unmatched. The DNA for the CDR3 is TGTGCCAGCAGTTCGCTTGCTTCGGGACAGTGGATCCACGAGCAGTACTTC. This sequence encodes CASSSLASGQWIHEQYF. The full variable domain, its missing parts supplied by reference TRBV28 and TRBJ2-7, is DVKVTQSSRYLVKRTGEKVFLECVQDMDHENMFWYRQDPGLGLRLIYFSYDVKMKEKGDIPEGYSVSREKKERFSLILESASTNQTSMYLCASSSLASGQWIHEQYFGPGTRLTVT.

The rearrangement uses TRBV11-2 and TRBJ2-7; 14 bases are shared with TRBD2. Per the germline V gene, CDR1 is SGHAT and CDR2 is FQNNGV. V shed 5 bases and J 4 bases; nucleotides not matched to a gene: 10. This CDR3 is built from 17 residues. CDR3 region: CASSGGGLAGVFYEQYF. The CDR3 DNA reads TGTGCCAGCAGCGGGGGGGGACTAGCGGGAGTGTTTTACGAGCAGTACTTC. Using reference TRBV11-2 and TRBJ2-7 for the parts outside the CDR3, the full variable domain is EAGVAQSPRYKIIEKRQSVAFWCNPISGHATLYWYQQILGQGPKLLIQFQNNGVVDDSQLPKDRFSAERLKGVDSTLKIQPAKLEDSAVYLCASSGGGLAGVFYEQYFGPGTRLTVT.

The chain is built from TRBV10-1 and TRBJ2-7; D is possibly TRBD1 (7 bases). V was shortened by 0 bases and J by 2 bases, with 23 bases between the two germline ends. Looked up from germline, CDR1 is WNHNN and CDR2 is SYGVQD (reference sequence). The CDR3 totals 19 residues. Here the CDR3 reads CASSESTGSGVRAPYEQYF. As DNA, the CDR3 is TGCGCCAGCAGTGAGTCGACAGGGTCGGGGGTAAGAGCCCCCTACGAGCAGTACTTC.

In this sample, this clone turned up once. The gene calls are TRBV27 and TRBJ2-7; either TRBD1 or TRBD2 may fit D (6 bases each). The CDR3 extends over 18 amino acids. Germline CDR1 MNHEY, CDR2 SMNVEV (reference sequence). The V end lost 2 bases, the J end lost 2 bases, and 22 bases lay between the germline ends. The CDR3 nucleotides read TGTGCCAGCAGTTTACGCGGAATGGGGGGCGCATCCCCCTACGAGCAGTACTTC. This gives the protein CASSLRGMGGASPYEQYF.